This TCR beta chain was captured in a study of blood T cell repertoires in COVID-19. Whole-study context: Acute-phase and convalescent COVID-19 samples originated in the United States, Italy and Spain. In each case, the material was cDNA or gDNA derived from T cells, B-cell-depleted T cells, or PBMCs.

In the authors' workflow: Reference gene primer amplification in the assay estimated nucleated cell counts. Repertoires were generated with immunoSEQ multiplex PCR, while TCRdb's copy carries only in-frame clones and drops some. That table gives V, J and clone size, and the DNA gave D and trimming. The sample yields 110,000 to 150,000 clones, 80% to 90% seen once. Germline CDR1 LGHDT, CDR2 YNNKEL (reference sequence). The length of the CDR3 is 16 residues. Trimming took off 2 bases at V and 4 bases at J, with 17 bases between the two ends. The sample taken for sequencing was peripheral blood. The TCR was taken from a woman aged 50 to 60 with acute or convalescent COVID-19. The V and J genes are TRBV3-1 (or the pseudogene TRBV3-2) and TRBJ2-5; maybe TRBD1 (6 bases). CDR3 region: CASSQPLTGRRETQYF. As DNA, the CDR3 is TGTGCCAGCAGCCAACCCCTTACAGGGCGAAGAGAGACCCAGTACTTC.